This T cell receptor (beta chain) was documented in a study of T-cell memory formation after mild COVID-19. On the study more broadly: Largely, the TCR clusters proved donor specific.

TCRdb independently ran MiXCR on the 5' RACE reads; one entry per CDR3 protein. This table has around 340,000 distinct CDR3 sequences, around a sixth appearing once. Comments on this clonotype: No antigen is known for it.

CDR3 length: 15 amino acids. With V trimmed by 5 bases and J by 6 bases, 10 bases remained unmatched. In germline, CDR1 is MNHEY, CDR2 SVGEGT. Findings and caveats of the study: Day 15 to 85 contracting clones showed balanced CD4/CD8; later expanders leaned CD4+.

The chain couples TRBV6-2 or TRBV6-3 to TRBJ2-3; 8 bases are a match to TRBD2. The source is a man between 18 and 29 years old who had mild COVID-19 (a few samples of this study predate the infection). Cell type and time point are not known. The specimen sequenced was PBMCs or a T cell subset sorted from them (not recorded which). The CDR3 sequence: CASSPYSGEADTQYF. As DNA, the CDR3 is TGTGCCAGCAGTCCCTATAGCGGGGAAGCGGATACGCAGTATTTT.